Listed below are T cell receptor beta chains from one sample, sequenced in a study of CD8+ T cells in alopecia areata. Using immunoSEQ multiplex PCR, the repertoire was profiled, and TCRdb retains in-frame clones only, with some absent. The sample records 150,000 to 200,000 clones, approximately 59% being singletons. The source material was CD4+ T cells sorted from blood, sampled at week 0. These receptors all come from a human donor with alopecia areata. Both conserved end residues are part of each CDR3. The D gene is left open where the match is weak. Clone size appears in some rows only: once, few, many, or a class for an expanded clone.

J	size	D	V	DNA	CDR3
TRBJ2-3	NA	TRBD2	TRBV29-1	TGCAGCGTTGGCCACCTCCTAGCGGGGGGAAGCACAGATACGCAGTATTTT	CSVGHLLAGGSTDTQYF
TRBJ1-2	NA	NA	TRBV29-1	TGCAGCGTTGAGGGAGTAAGCTATGGCTACACCTTC	CSVEGVSYGYTF
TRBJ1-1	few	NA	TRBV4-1	TGCGCCAGCAGCCAAGCCGCGAACAGGGAGAACACTGAAGCTTTCTTT	CASSQAANRENTEAFF
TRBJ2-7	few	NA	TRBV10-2	TGCGCCAGCAGTGAGCCGTCCTACGAGCAGTACTTC	CASSEPSYEQYF
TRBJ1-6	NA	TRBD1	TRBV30	TGTGCCTCGCCGGGACAGGGGCATTCACCCCTCCACTTT	CASPGQGHSPLHF
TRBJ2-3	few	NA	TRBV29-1	TGCAGCGCCATCTGGCAGGAAGGCGCAGATACGCAGTATTTT	CSAIWQEGADTQYF
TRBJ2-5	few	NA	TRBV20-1	TGCAGTGCAGAAGGGTTTGGGACCCAGTACTTC	CSAEGFGTQYF
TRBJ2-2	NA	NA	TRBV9	TGTGCCAGCAGCGTAGCTTTTACAGGGAGAACCGGGGAGCTGTTTTTT	CASSVAFTGRTGELFF
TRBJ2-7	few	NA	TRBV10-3	TGTGCCATCAGTACGGACGGGAACTACGAGCAGTACTTC	CAISTDGNYEQYF
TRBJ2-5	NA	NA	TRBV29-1	TGCAGCGTTGAGGCAGGGCTGAAGGCCCAGTACTTC	CSVEAGLKAQYF
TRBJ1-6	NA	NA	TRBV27	TGTGCCAGCAGTTTAACGGCCCCGCAGGCCACCTATAATTCACCCCTCCACTTT	CASSLTAPQATYNSPLHF
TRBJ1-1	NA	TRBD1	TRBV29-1	TGCAGCTCAGGTCTAGGACAGGGCGACACTGAAGCTTTCTTT	CSSGLGQGDTEAFF
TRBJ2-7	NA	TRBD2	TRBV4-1	TGCGCCAGCAGCCAAGATTCTAGCGGGGTCCCCAACGAGCAGTACTTC	CASSQDSSGVPNEQYF
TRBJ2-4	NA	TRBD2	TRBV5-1	TGCGCCAGCAGCTTGACTAGCGGGGGGGCCGAAAACATTCAGTACTTC	CASSLTSGGAENIQYF
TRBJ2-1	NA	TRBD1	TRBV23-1	TGCGCCAGCAGTCAAAGGGGGCCTGGTCCAGGGGCTTTTGATGAGCAGTTCTTC	CASSQRGPGPGAFDEQFF
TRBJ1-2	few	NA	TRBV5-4	TGTGCCAGCAGTACCGGGACTGACTATGGCTACACCTTC	CASSTGTDYGYTF
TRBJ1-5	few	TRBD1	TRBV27	TGTGCCAGCGGCACAACCACAAAGGGGGCGAGGCAGCCCCAGCATTTT	CASGTTTKGARQPQHF
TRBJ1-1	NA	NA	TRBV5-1	TGCGCCAGCAGGCAGGAACTTGGCACTGAAGCTTTCTTT	CASRQELGTEAFF
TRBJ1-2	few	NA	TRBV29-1	TGCAGCGTTGAAAGGACCACCTATGGCTACACCTTC	CSVERTTYGYTF
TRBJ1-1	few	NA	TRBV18	TGTGCCAGCTCACCAGGGCATGGGTCGAACACTGAAGCTTTCTTT	CASSPGHGSNTEAFF
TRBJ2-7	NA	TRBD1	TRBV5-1	TGCGCCAGCAGCTTGACCGGGACAGGGCGCGAGCAGTACTTC	CASSLTGTGREQYF
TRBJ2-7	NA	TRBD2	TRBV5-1	TGCGCCAGCAGCTTGGCCGGGACTAGCGGGGGACACGAGCAGTACTTC	CASSLAGTSGGHEQYF
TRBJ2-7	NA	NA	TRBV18	TGTGCCAGCTCACCCGAGGGGGGCTACGAGCAGTACTTC	CASSPEGGYEQYF
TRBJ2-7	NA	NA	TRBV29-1	TGCAGCGTTGTAGGACGGACAACCTACGAGCAGTACTTC	CSVVGRTTYEQYF
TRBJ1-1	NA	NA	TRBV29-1	TGCAGCATAGGACTGTTGAACACTGAAGCTTTCTTT	CSIGLLNTEAFF
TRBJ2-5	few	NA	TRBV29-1	TGCAGCGTTGCTGGAGAGACCCAGTACTTC	CSVAGETQYF
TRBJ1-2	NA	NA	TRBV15	TGTGCCACCAGCAGAGAACAGACGCCCCTGGGCTACACCTTC	CATSREQTPLGYTF
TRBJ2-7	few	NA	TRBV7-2	TGTGCCAGCAGCTTAGCAGTACAACCAAGCTCCTACGAGCAGTACTTC	CASSLAVQPSSYEQYF
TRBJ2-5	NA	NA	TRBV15	TGTGCCACCAGCAGAGATCCGCGCGGGCTCGGCGAGACCCAGTACTTC	CATSRDPRGLGETQYF
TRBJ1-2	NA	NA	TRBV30	TGTGCCTGGACGCTGGGGCAAGCGGGCTACACCTTC	CAWTLGQAGYTF
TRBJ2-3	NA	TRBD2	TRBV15	TGTGCCACCAGCAGACTAGCGGGGGACACAGATACGCAGTATTTT	CATSRLAGDTDTQYF
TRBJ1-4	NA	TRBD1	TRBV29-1	TGCAGCGCCCTGACAGGGTTCAATGAAAAACTGTTTTTT	CSALTGFNEKLFF
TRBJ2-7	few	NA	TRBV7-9	TGTGCCAGCAGCCCCCGAGGGGGGCTAGGCGAGCAGTACTTC	CASSPRGGLGEQYF
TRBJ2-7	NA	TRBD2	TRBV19	TGTGCCAGTAGTCAGTCCCGCGGGGGGCCGACCTACGAGCAGTACTTC	CASSQSRGGPTYEQYF
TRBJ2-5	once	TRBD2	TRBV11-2	TGTGCCAGCAGCCCTCGGACTAGCGGGGTGGGAGAGACCCAGTACTTC	CASSPRTSGVGETQYF
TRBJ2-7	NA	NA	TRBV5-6	TGTGCCAGCAGCACTGTGGCGTACAGGGACTACGAGCAGTACTTC	CASSTVAYRDYEQYF
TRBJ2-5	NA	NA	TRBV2	TGTGCCAGCAGTGAGAGCAGTGGCAGGGGTGGGACCCAGTACTTC	CASSESSGRGGTQYF
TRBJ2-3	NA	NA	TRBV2	TGTGCCAGCAGAACCTACACAGATACGCAGTATTTT	CASRTYTDTQYF
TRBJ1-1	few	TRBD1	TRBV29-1	TGCAGCGTGATTCAGGGGGGCACTGAAGCTTTCTTT	CSVIQGGTEAFF